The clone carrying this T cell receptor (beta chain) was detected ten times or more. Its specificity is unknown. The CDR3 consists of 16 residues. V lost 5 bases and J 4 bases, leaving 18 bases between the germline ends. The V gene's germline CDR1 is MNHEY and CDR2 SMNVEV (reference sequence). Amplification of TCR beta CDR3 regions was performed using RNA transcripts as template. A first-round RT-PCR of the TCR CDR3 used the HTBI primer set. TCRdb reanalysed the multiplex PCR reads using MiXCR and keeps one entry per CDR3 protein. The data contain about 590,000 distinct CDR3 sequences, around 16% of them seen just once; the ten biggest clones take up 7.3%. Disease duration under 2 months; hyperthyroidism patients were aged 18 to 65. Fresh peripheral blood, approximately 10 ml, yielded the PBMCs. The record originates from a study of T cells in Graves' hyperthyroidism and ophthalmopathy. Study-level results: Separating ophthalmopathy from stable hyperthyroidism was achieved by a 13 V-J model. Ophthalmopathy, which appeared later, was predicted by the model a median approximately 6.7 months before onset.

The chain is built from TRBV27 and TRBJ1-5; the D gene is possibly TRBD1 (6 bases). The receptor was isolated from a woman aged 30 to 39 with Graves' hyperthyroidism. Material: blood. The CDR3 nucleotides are TGTGCCAGCAGTAGAACCAACACAGGGATTAATCAGCCCCAGCATTTT. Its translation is CASSRTNTGINQPQHF.